This T cell receptor beta chain derives from a study of CD8 T cells in Susac syndrome. Random hexamers were used to reverse transcribe an amount of roughly 0.5 to 1 ug RNA. TCRdb analysed the immunoSEQ multiplex PCR reads with MiXCR anew, one entry per CDR3 protein. Of 330,000 or so distinct CDR3 sequences in the sample, 70% to 90% were seen once. TCR beta was sequenced from blood CD8+ and CD4+ T cells. The length of the CDR3 is 17 residues. Germline V gives CDR1 SEHNR, CDR2 FQNEAQ (reference sequence). V gave up 4 bases and J gave up 5 bases; unmatched junction bases: 15. The sequence was obtained from a human donor with multiple sclerosis. Sequences were obtained from CD8+ T cells from PBMCs. The gene calls are TRBV7-9 and TRBJ2-7, with 9 bases aligning to TRBD1. This chain's CDR3 is CASSSSRGQGNIHEQYF. The DNA of the CDR3 is TGTGCCAGCAGCTCTAGTCGGGGACAGGGAAATATCCACGAGCAGTACTTC.